This T cell receptor beta chain was captured in a study of blood T cell repertoires in COVID-19. The CDR3 sequence is 16 residues long. CDR1 and CDR2 (germline): WNHNN, SYGVQD (reference sequence). V lost 3 bases, J lost 8 bases, and 13 bases stayed unmatched. Profiling relied on immunoSEQ multiplex PCR, and the TCRdb table lists in-frame clones only, not all of them. The sample includes around 100,000 clones, around nine tenths of them seen just once. This TCR came from a human donor in a cohort sampled during active COVID-19. This chain links TRBV10-1 with TRBJ2-1; TRBD2 matches 7 bases. Sequencing was carried out using peripheral blood. The CDR3 region is CASSEIGGRTPDEQFF. CDR3 bases: TGCGCCAGCAGTGAAATAGGCGGGAGAACTCCCGATGAGCAGTTCTTC.